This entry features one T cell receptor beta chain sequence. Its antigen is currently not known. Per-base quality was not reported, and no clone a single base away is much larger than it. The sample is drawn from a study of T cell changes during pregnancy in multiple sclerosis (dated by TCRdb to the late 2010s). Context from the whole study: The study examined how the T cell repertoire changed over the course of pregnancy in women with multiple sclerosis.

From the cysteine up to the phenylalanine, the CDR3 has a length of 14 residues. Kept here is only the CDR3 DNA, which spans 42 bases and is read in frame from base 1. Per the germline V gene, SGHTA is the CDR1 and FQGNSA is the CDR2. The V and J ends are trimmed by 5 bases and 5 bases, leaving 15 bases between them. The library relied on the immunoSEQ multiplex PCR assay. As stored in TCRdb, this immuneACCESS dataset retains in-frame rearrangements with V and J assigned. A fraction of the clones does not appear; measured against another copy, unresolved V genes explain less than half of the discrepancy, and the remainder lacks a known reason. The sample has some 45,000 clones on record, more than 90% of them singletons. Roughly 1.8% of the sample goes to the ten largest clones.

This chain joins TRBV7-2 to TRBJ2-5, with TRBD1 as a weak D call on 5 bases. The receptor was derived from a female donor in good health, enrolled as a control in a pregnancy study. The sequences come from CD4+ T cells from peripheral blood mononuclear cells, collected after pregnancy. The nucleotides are TGTGCCAGCAGCCCAGGGTCTCCGGTGGAGACCCAGTACTTC. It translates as CASSPGSPVETQYF. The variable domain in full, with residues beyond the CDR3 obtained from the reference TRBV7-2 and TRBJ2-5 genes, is GAGVSQSPSNKVTEKGKDVELRCDPISGHTALYWYRQSLGQGLEFLIYFQGNSAPDKSGLPSDRFSAERTGGSVSTLTIQRTQQEDSAVYLCASSPGSPVETQYFGPGTRLLVL.